Sequencing of this T cell receptor (beta chain) was carried out in a study of blood T cell repertoires in COVID-19. Study context: From the United States, Italy and Spain came samples of acute and convalescent COVID-19.

The assay was immunoSEQ multiplex PCR, and TCRdb's table has in-frame clones only and misses some. The sample lists some 270,000 clones; 90% were seen once. This CDR3 comprises 13 residues. The V and J ends lost 7 bases and 5 bases respectively, with 14 bases between them. CDR1 and CDR2 (germline): ENHRY, SYGVKD. The chain has TRBV10-3 and TRBJ1-1, with D possibly matching TRBD1 (5 bases). The clonotype comes from a woman aged 60-70 years with COVID-19, enrolled during active disease. The sample taken for sequencing was peripheral blood. CDR3 coding DNA: TGTGCCATCACGGGGGGAAGGGAGACTGAAGCTTTCTTT. Its translation: CAITGGRETEAFF.